The rows below give T cell receptor beta chains drawn from one sample of a study of cytomegalovirus exposure and HLA in healthy donors. Data came from immunoSEQ multiplex PCR; TCRdb stores just in-frame clones and leaves some out. The table includes around 120,000 clones, roughly 90% detected once. The sample taken for sequencing was PBMCs. The receptors stem from a woman younger than 35 in good health and CMV-seropositive. Each CDR3 is given with its conserved first and last residue. A D gene is named only where the DNA matches it firmly. Not all rows give a size; the values are once, few, many and, for expanded clones, a class.

j_gene: TRBJ2-3
abundance: few
d_gene: TRBD2
v_gene: TRBV6-5
CDR3aa: CASKGGGATDTQYF
CDR3nt: TGTGCCAGCAAAGGCGGGGGGGCCACAGATACGCAGTATTTT

j_gene: TRBJ2-1
abundance: -
d_gene: TRBD1
v_gene: TRBV13
CDR3aa: CASSNSGGLPNNEQFF
CDR3nt: TGTGCCAGCAGCAATTCAGGGGGTCTTCCTAATAATGAGCAGTTCTTC

j_gene: TRBJ2-1
abundance: once
d_gene: TRBD1
v_gene: TRBV2
CDR3aa: CASSDPGGFSYNEQFF
CDR3nt: TGTGCCAGCAGTGATCCAGGGGGTTTTTCCTACAATGAGCAGTTCTTC

j_gene: TRBJ1-5
abundance: -
d_gene: -
v_gene: TRBV4-2
CDR3aa: CASSQNGGSFDQPQHF
CDR3nt: TGTGCCAGCAGCCAAAACGGCGGGTCTTTTGATCAGCCCCAGCATTTT

j_gene: TRBJ1-3
abundance: many
d_gene: -
v_gene: TRBV7-2
CDR3aa: CASSPQVGWTGNTIYF
CDR3nt: TGTGCCAGCAGCCCACAGGTGGGGTGGACTGGAAACACCATATATTTT

j_gene: TRBJ2-1
abundance: -
d_gene: -
v_gene: TRBV28
CDR3aa: CASSPGGVGTYNEQFF
CDR3nt: TGTGCCAGCAGCCCCGGCGGAGTTGGTACCTACAATGAGCAGTTCTTC

j_gene: TRBJ2-6
abundance: -
d_gene: TRBD1
v_gene: TRBV4-1
CDR3aa: CASSQDEGATGANVLTF
CDR3nt: TGCGCCAGCAGCCAAGATGAGGGGGCAACTGGGGCCAACGTCCTGACTTTC

j_gene: TRBJ2-4
abundance: -
d_gene: -
v_gene: TRBV2
CDR3aa: CASSRGTVGNIQYF
CDR3nt: TGTGCCAGCAGTCGAGGGACTGTTGGAAACATTCAGTACTTC

j_gene: TRBJ1-5
abundance: -
d_gene: -
v_gene: TRBV6-6
CDR3aa: CASSYSTGYQPQHF
CDR3nt: TGTGCCAGCAGTTACTCGACAGGATATCAGCCCCAGCATTTT

j_gene: TRBJ1-2
abundance: -
d_gene: -
v_gene: TRBV9
CDR3aa: CASSGGGGYTF
CDR3nt: TGTGCCAGCTCGGGGGGGGGCGGCTACACCTTC

j_gene: TRBJ2-3
abundance: -
d_gene: -
v_gene: TRBV11-2
CDR3aa: CASSSSGTSTDTQYF
CDR3nt: TGTGCCAGCAGCTCATCCGGGACTTCCACAGATACGCAGTATTTT

j_gene: TRBJ1-5
abundance: -
d_gene: -
v_gene: TRBV30
CDR3aa: CAWSVQGAQPQHF
CDR3nt: TGTGCCTGGAGTGTACAGGGCGCTCAGCCCCAGCATTTT

j_gene: TRBJ2-7
abundance: -
d_gene: -
v_gene: TRBV5-8
CDR3aa: CASSLGGSHSYEQYF
CDR3nt: TGTGCCAGCAGCTTGGGAGGATCCCACTCCTACGAGCAGTACTTC

j_gene: TRBJ1-1
abundance: -
d_gene: -
v_gene: TRBV10-3
CDR3aa: CAISEVANTEAFF
CDR3nt: TGTGCCATCAGTGAGGTGGCGAACACTGAAGCTTTCTTT

j_gene: TRBJ1-2
abundance: -
d_gene: TRBD1
v_gene: TRBV7-8
CDR3aa: CASSLGAGTGVTVGYTF
CDR3nt: TGTGCCAGCAGCTTAGGGGCCGGGACAGGGGTTACAGTTGGCTACACCTTC

j_gene: TRBJ2-5
abundance: -
d_gene: TRBD1
v_gene: TRBV14
CDR3aa: CASSQAGRGYQETQYF
CDR3nt: TGTGCCAGCAGCCAAGCGGGCAGGGGGTACCAAGAGACCCAGTACTTC

j_gene: TRBJ1-2
abundance: -
d_gene: -
v_gene: TRBV5-8
CDR3aa: CASNPATRAYGYTF
CDR3nt: TGTGCCAGCAACCCGGCGACTAGGGCGTATGGCTACACCTTC

j_gene: TRBJ1-1
abundance: -
d_gene: -
v_gene: TRBV15
CDR3aa: CATRGEDTEAFF
CDR3nt: TGTGCCACCCGTGGGGAGGACACTGAAGCTTTCTTT

j_gene: TRBJ2-7
abundance: -
d_gene: TRBD2
v_gene: TRBV27
CDR3aa: CASSLLASGSYEQYF
CDR3nt: TGTGCCAGCAGTTTGCTGGCTAGCGGTTCCTACGAGCAGTACTTC

j_gene: TRBJ2-5
abundance: -
d_gene: TRBD2
v_gene: TRBV2
CDR3aa: CASRKISGRETQYF
CDR3nt: TGTGCCAGCAGGAAAATTAGCGGGAGAGAGACCCAGTACTTC

j_gene: TRBJ1-1
abundance: once
d_gene: -
v_gene: TRBV18
CDR3aa: CASSPPGGQFGGLNTEAFF
CDR3nt: TGTGCCAGCTCACCACCTGGTGGACAGTTTGGGGGCCTGAACACTGAAGCTTTCTTT

j_gene: TRBJ2-5
abundance: -
d_gene: TRBD2
v_gene: TRBV28
CDR3aa: CASRGGVWSKQYF
CDR3nt: TGTGCCAGCAGGGGGGGGGTTTGGAGCAAACAGTACTTC

j_gene: TRBJ1-2
abundance: -
d_gene: TRBD1
v_gene: TRBV15
CDR3aa: CATSPRTGDYGYTF
CDR3nt: TGTGCCACCAGCCCACGGACAGGGGACTATGGCTACACCTTC

j_gene: TRBJ1-6
abundance: -
d_gene: -
v_gene: TRBV4-2
CDR3aa: CASSQDRRGRYYNSPLHF
CDR3nt: TGTGCCAGCAGCCAAGATCGGAGGGGCAGGTACTATAATTCACCCCTCCACTTT

j_gene: TRBJ2-6
abundance: medium-sized
d_gene: -
v_gene: TRBV6-1
CDR3aa: CASSEARSGANVLTF
CDR3nt: TGTGCCAGCAGTGAAGCACGGTCTGGGGCCAACGTCCTGACTTTC

j_gene: TRBJ1-1
abundance: -
d_gene: -
v_gene: TRBV30
CDR3aa: CAWRQGNTEAFF
CDR3nt: TGTGCCTGGAGACAGGGAAACACTGAAGCTTTCTTT

j_gene: TRBJ2-3
abundance: -
d_gene: TRBD2
v_gene: TRBV6-1
CDR3aa: CASSIAGATDTQYF
CDR3nt: TGTGCCAGCAGTATAGCGGGGGCCACAGATACGCAGTATTTT